Reported below is one T cell receptor (beta chain). Clones were read by immunoSEQ multiplex PCR, and TCRdb kept only the in-frame ones, dropping some. The data show roughly 250,000 clones, roughly 80% seen once. V was shortened by 2 bases and J by 5 bases, with 16 bases between the two germline ends. The CDR3 length is 16 residues. Per germline, CDR1 KGHSH and CDR2 LQKENI. The data were taken from a study of blood T cell repertoires in COVID-19. Study at large: Samples of COVID-19 (acute and convalescent) were obtained from the United States, Italy and Spain.

Participant-given clinical history determined each cohort assignment. What was sequenced was PBMCs or T cells enriched from blood (not recorded which). This chain links TRBV18 with TRBJ1-5, with D tentatively TRBD1 (6 bases). The TCR comes from a woman between 40 and 50 years old who had been exposed to COVID-19. CDR3 sequence: CASSPSGVLRDQPQHF. Here the CDR3 DNA reads TGTGCCAGCTCACCATCAGGGGTTCTACGGGATCAGCCCCAGCATTTT.